The 11 T cell receptor beta chains below come from one sample, sequenced in a study of CD8 T cells in ankylosing spondylitis (dated by TCRdb to the late 2010s). Paper-wide results and their limitations: A TCR beta motif of about 8 highly homologous amino acid variants appeared characteristic of blood from ankylosing spondylitis patients.

The antigens of these receptors remain unknown. The receptor library was made with 5' RACE. The listed sequencing device is Illumina HiSeq 2500. Using fastp at Q25 and MiXCR, TCRdb reprocessed the public reads and kept productive beta chains. All rows with the same CDR3 protein become a single entry with the most common DNA and genes. The sample table lists under 950,000 distinct CDR3 sequences, around 20% of them with a count of one. The ten most abundant clones make up approximately 18% of the sample. What was sequenced was blood, either unsorted or a sorted T cell fraction (not recorded which). The receptors were gathered from a male donor with ankylosing spondylitis.

This rearrangement joins TRBV3-1 to TRBJ1-1; possible D gene TRBD1, 5 bases. V lost 0 bases and J 11 bases, leaving 16 bases between the germline ends. Germline CDR1 is LGHDT and CDR2 is YNNKEL (reference sequence). The CDR3 is 14 amino acids. CDR3 in amino acids: CASSQDSTGPYAFF. The CDR3 region has the DNA TGTGCCAGCAGCCAAGACAGCACAGGTCCCTATGCTTTCTTT.

This chain links TRBV27 with TRBJ1-1; D unclear. CDR3 length equals 18 residues. Germline CDR1 reads MNHEY; CDR2 reads SMNVEV (reference sequence). Trimming took 0 bases from V and 0 from J, leaving 17 bases between them. The CDR3 sequence: CASSLSPAQFGMNTEAFF. DNA for the CDR3: TGTGCCAGCAGTTTATCACCGGCCCAATTTGGTATGAACACTGAAGCTTTCTTT.

This clonotype was found a few times. This chain uses TRBV29-1 with TRBJ2-7, with D perhaps matching TRBD2 (6 bases). This CDR3 has 12 residues. CDR1 and CDR2 from the germline V gene are SQVTM and ANQGSEA. V was pared by 7 bases and J by 2 bases, with 12 bases between. DNA for the CDR3: TGCAGCGGGGGGGTCGGGGCCTACGAGCAGTACTTC. Protein: CSGGVGAYEQYF.

This chain connects TRBV28 to TRBJ2-1; D possibly uses TRBD1 or TRBD2 (5 bases each). Germline V gives CDR1 MDHEN, CDR2 SYDVKM. The CDR3 extends over 13 amino acids. Trimming stripped 5 bases from V and 12 bases from J, with 17 bases between. The CDR3 nucleotides are TGTGCCAGCAGTCCCGGGACGTCAAGTGGGCAGTTCTTC. It translates to CASSPGTSSGQFF.

This clonotype was recorded at least ten times. The chain carries TRBV5-5 and TRBJ2-2; the match to TRBD2 covers 9 bases. Germline V lookup: CDR1 SGHKS, CDR2 YYEKEE (reference sequence). Trimming at V came to 2 bases and at J to 6 bases, leaving 5 bases not matched to a gene. This CDR3 has 15 residues. DNA for the CDR3: TGTGCCAGCAGCTTTTCAGTAGCGGGAGCCGGGGAGCTGTTTTTT. This encodes CASSFSVAGAGELFF.

This clonotype was found a few times. This chain links TRBV7-2 with TRBJ2-1; no clear D. The ends were cut back, 4 bases at V and 8 bases at J, with 12 bases in the middle. The CDR3 has 13 residues. CDR1 SGHTA and CDR2 FQGNSA come from the germline V gene. CDR3 in amino acids: CASSSYLADEQFF. CDR3 bases: TGTGCCAGCAGCTCCTACTTAGCCGATGAGCAGTTCTTC.

J is TRBJ2-3 and V is TRBV7-9; 7 bases match TRBD1. CDR1 and CDR2 (germline): SEHNR, FQNEAQ (reference sequence). Unmatched junction bases numbered 7, after V lost 1 base and J lost 0 bases. The CDR3 spans 17 residues. For the CDR3, the DNA is TGTGCCAGCAGCTTAGGGAGACAGGGCCCTAGCACAGATACGCAGTATTTT. Its translation: CASSLGRQGPSTDTQYF. Based on the CDR3 plus reference TRBV7-9 and TRBJ2-3, the full variable domain is DTGVSQNPRHKITKRGQNVTFRCDPISEHNRLYWYRQTLGQGPEFLTYFQNEAQLEKSRLLSDRFSAERPKGSFSTLEIQRTEQGDSAMYLCASSLGRQGPSTDTQYFGPGTRLTVL.

This clonotype was recorded a few times. This chain links TRBV29-1 with TRBJ2-3; no definite D call. V lost 4 bases and J 0 bases, leaving 5 bases between the germline ends. The CDR3 covers 12 residues. Germline-derived CDR1 and CDR2 are SQVTM and ANQGSEA. CDR3 in DNA: TGCAGCGTTGCCCCCAGCACAGATACGCAGTATTTT. Translated: CSVAPSTDTQYF.

The chain employs TRBV2 and TRBJ1-5, with TRBD1 identical over 12 bases. Germline CDR1 reads SNHLY; CDR2 reads FYNNEI. This CDR3 region has 16 residues. After removal of 8 bases from V and 0 bases from J, the junction contained 5 bases not matched to a gene. The CDR3 bases are TGTGCCAGCCTCCGGGACAGGGGGCTTAGCAATCAGCCCCAGCATTTT. This gives the protein CASLRDRGLSNQPQHF.

This clonotype was detected a few times. The V and J genes are TRBV6-1 and TRBJ1-1, with 9 bases matching TRBD1. V dropped 4 bases and J dropped 5; count of bases not matched to a gene: 5. Germline CDR1 MNHNS, CDR2 SASEGT. The CDR3 has 14 residues. CDR3 sequence reads: CASSALTGGTEAFF. The CDR3 nucleotides are TGTGCCAGCAGTGCCCTGACAGGGGGAACTGAAGCTTTCTTT.

This clonotype was found many times. The V gene is TRBV12-3 or TRBV12-4, the J gene TRBJ2-2, with no clear D. Trimming stripped 3 bases from V and 0 bases from J, with 8 bases between. The CDR3 has 15 residues. CDR3 loop: CASSFRAPNTGELFF. Written as DNA, the CDR3 is TGTGCCAGCAGTTTTAGGGCTCCGAACACCGGGGAGCTGTTTTTT.